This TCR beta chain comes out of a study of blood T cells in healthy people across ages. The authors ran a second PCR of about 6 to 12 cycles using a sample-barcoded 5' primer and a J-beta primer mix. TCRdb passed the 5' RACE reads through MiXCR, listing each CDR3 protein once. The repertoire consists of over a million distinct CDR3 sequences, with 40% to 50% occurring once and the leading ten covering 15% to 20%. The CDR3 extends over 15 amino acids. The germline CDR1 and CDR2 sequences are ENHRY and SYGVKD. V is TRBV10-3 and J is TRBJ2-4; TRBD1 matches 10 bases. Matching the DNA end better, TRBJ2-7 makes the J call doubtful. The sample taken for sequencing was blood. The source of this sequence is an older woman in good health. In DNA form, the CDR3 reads TGTGCCATCAGTGAGGTGGGACAGGGGACCTACGAGCAGTACTTC. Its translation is CAISEVGQGTYEQYF.